Listed here are 3 T cell receptor beta chains from one sample, sequenced in a study of identifying expanded T cells in peripheral blood. Here immunoSEQ multiplex PCR was the method, and the copy in TCRdb shows in-frame clones only, minus some. Among more than 75,000 clones listed, roughly 86% were seen once. Specimen: blood. Every receptor here comes from a person between 18 and 70 years old in good health.

This chain joins TRBV30 and TRBJ1-2, with 8 nucleotides matching TRBD1. The CDR3 contains 14 residues. With V trimmed by 0 bases and J by 4 bases, 4 bases remained unmatched. CDR1 and CDR2 from the germline V gene are GTSNPN and SVGIG (reference sequence). CDR3: CAWSVGTGIYGYTF. The CDR3 DNA sequence: TGTGCCTGGAGTGTAGGGACAGGAATCTATGGCTACACCTTC.

The CDR3 coding sequence is TGTGCCATCAGTGGGACTAGCGAGAAAGAGACCCAGTACTTC. Translating gives CAISGTSEKETQYF. The chain links TRBV10-3 to TRBJ2-5, with 9 positions matching TRBD2. This CDR3 spans 14 amino acids. V was pared by 4 bases and J by 3 bases, with 3 bases of the junction left unmatched. Looked up from germline, CDR1 is ENHRY and CDR2 is SYGVKD.

The rearrangement links TRBV10-3 to TRBJ2-2; D not resolved. CDR1 is ENHRY, CDR2 SYGVKD, per germline. The V end lost 3 bases, the J end lost 0 bases, and 17 bases lay between the germline ends. The CDR3 spans 18 residues. CDR3 region: CAISDLGSRLTNTGELFF. The CDR3 DNA follows: TGTGCCATCAGTGACCTCGGTTCCCGCTTAACGAACACCGGGGAGCTGTTTTTT.